Detailed here is one TCR beta chain. This specimen belongs to a study of blood T cell repertoires in COVID-19. Turning to the study itself: Italy, Spain and the United States were the sources of the convalescent and acute COVID-19 samples. T cells, B-cell-depleted T cells, or PBMCs provided the cDNA or gDNA that served as material.

Germline V gene data show CDR1 as MNHEY and CDR2 as SVGAGI. V was trimmed by 6 bases and J by 7 bases, leaving 16 bases between them. This CDR3 region has 15 residues. In the original analysis: How many nucleated cells were present was estimated from reference gene primer amplification. TCRdb's table, derived via immunoSEQ multiplex PCR, lists solely in-frame clones and lacks some. The V and J calls and clone size are taken from that table; D and trimming were inferred from the DNA. The table lists tens of thousands of clones, under 90% of them singletons. The TCR was taken from a human donor in a cohort sampled during active COVID-19. The genes are TRBV6-5 and TRBJ1-6, with a tentative D call TRBD1 (6 bases). Material for sequencing was peripheral blood. The CDR3 bases are TGTGCCAGCAGAGGACCGGGACAATTGAATTCACCCCTCCACTTT. It codes for CASRGPGQLNSPLHF.